A single sample gave rise to the 8 T cell receptor beta chains below, sequenced in a study of human T cells and chemical hapten exposure. TCRdb called the 5' RACE reads again in MiXCR, with one record for every CDR3 protein. The repertoire has 130,000 or so distinct CDR3 sequences, roughly 4% of them found once; the top ten carry about 1.3%. Total RNA extraction was carried out from unfractionated whole blood. All receptors derive from a female donor in good health.

Points on this clonotype: Mismatch with germline at one junction end may stem from a read error. V usage is TRBV6-2 or TRBV6-3 and J usage is TRBJ2-7; a possible D gene is TRBD2 (6 bases). Germline CDR1 is MNHEY and CDR2 is SVGEGT. This CDR3 is 14 amino acids long. The CDR3: CASSYSSVGDFKRF. DNA for the CDR3: TGTGCCAGCAGTTACTCGAGCGTCGGGGACTTTAAACGATTC.

In its sample, this clonotype was seen many times. The chain recombines TRBV27 with TRBJ2-7; D is possibly TRBD1 (6 bases). CDR3 size: 15 residues. CDR1 is MNHEY and CDR2 is SMNVEV in the germline V gene (reference sequence). V was trimmed by 2 bases and J by 0 bases, leaving 11 bases between them. CDR3: CASSLEGVSSYEQYF. CDR3 bases: TGTGCCAGCAGTTTAGAGGGGGTGAGCTCCTACGAGCAGTACTTC.

This clonotype has at least ten counts. The chain couples TRBV12-3 or TRBV12-4 to TRBJ1-2; tentative D call: TRBD1 (5 bases). The length of the CDR3 is 14 residues. Trimming removed 7 bases from V and 1 base from J, with 13 bases in between. CDR3 DNA sequence: TGTGCCAGCAACGACGGGACTAGTAACTATGGCTACACCTTC. Protein product: CASNDGTSNYGYTF.

This clonotype was detected many times. The chain combines TRBV6-6 with TRBJ1-3; no definite D call. This CDR3 has 13 residues. With 5 bases removed from V and 1 base from J, the gap between germline ends came to 6 bases. Looked up from germline, CDR1 is MNHNY and CDR2 is SVGAGI (reference sequence). CDR3: CASSIQSGNTIYF. The CDR3 DNA reads TGTGCCAGCAGTATACAATCTGGAAACACCATATATTTT.

There are many counts of this clonotype. The gene calls are TRBV27 and TRBJ1-1, with D possibly TRBD1 on 5 matching bases. Germline V lookup: CDR1 MNHEY, CDR2 SMNVEV (reference sequence). CDR3 size: 16 residues. V was pared by 0 bases and J by 7 bases, with 18 bases between. Here the CDR3 reads CASSLSEGARTIEAFF. CDR3 DNA sequence: TGTGCCAGCAGTTTATCGGAAGGGGCGAGGACGATTGAAGCTTTCTTT.

This clonotype was detected ten times or more. The gene calls are TRBV7-9 and TRBJ2-4, with TRBD2 identical over 12 bases. There are 18 residues in the CDR3. Germline V gene lookup returns CDR1 SEHNR and CDR2 FQNEAQ (reference sequence). The V and J ends lost 7 bases and 6 bases, in that order; junction bases with no gene match: 16. CDR3 sequence reads: CASTSGASGGAWSNIQYF. CDR3 nucleotide sequence: TGTGCCAGCACCTCAGGGGCTAGCGGGGGGGCCTGGTCAAACATTCAGTACTTC.

This clonotype was seen ten or more times. V gene TRBV5-6 combines with J gene TRBJ2-7; tentatively, D is TRBD2 (5 bases). The V gene's germline CDR1 is SGHDT and CDR2 YYEEEE. There are 14 residues in the CDR3. The ends were cut back, 4 bases at V and 3 bases at J, with 14 bases in the middle. For the CDR3, the DNA is TGTGCCAGCAGCGCCCTAGCCTTGCGCTACGAGCAGTACTTC. This gives the protein CASSALALRYEQYF.

This clonotype was observed many times. This chain joins TRBV10-3 and TRBJ2-3, with no clear D. V lost 2 bases to trimming and J lost 5 bases, with 8 bases between them. CDR1 ENHRY and CDR2 SYGVKD come from the germline V gene. This CDR3 spans 13 amino acids. CDR3 sequence (DNA): TGTGCCATCAGTGAGGGTTTGGGAGATACGCAGTATTTT. It encodes CAISEGLGDTQYF.